The next 27 T cell receptor beta chains were all read from a single sample in a study of blood T cell repertoires in COVID-19. Generated by immunoSEQ multiplex PCR, the TCRdb table keeps only in-frame clones and is missing some. The sample consists of 100,000 to 150,000 clones, over 80% of them appearing once. The source material was peripheral blood. The receptors here all came from a man aged 60 to 69 with acute or convalescent COVID-19.

DNA of the CDR3: TGCGCCAGCAGCGGAACGACTGAGTACCACAATGAGCAGTTCTTC. Its translation: CASSGTTEYHNEQFF. The chain combines TRBV5-1 with TRBJ2-1; D remains unclear. The V and J ends lost 4 bases and 5 bases respectively, with 16 bases between them. The CDR3 runs 15 residues. Germline V gives CDR1 SGHRS, CDR2 YFSETQ. The whole variable domain, filled in from reference TRBV5-1 and TRBJ2-1, reads KAGVTQTPRYLIKTRGQQVTLSCSPISGHRSVSWYQQTPGQGLQFLFEYFSETQRNKGNFPGRFSGRQFSNSRSEMNVSTLELGDSALYLCASSGTTEYHNEQFFGPGTRLTVL.

This clone was picked up one time. V usage is TRBV5-1 and J usage is TRBJ2-7, with 14 nucleotides matching TRBD2. V was clipped by 3 bases and J by 7 bases; unmatched bases: 6. Per germline, CDR1 SGHRS and CDR2 YFSETQ. The CDR3 length is 15 residues. The CDR3 spells CASSSGLAGGDEQYF. For the CDR3, the DNA is TGCGCCAGCAGCTCAGGACTAGCGGGAGGTGATGAGCAGTACTTC.

The chain joins TRBV19 to TRBJ1-2; 7 bases are a match to TRBD1. Germline CDR1 and CDR2: LNHDA and SQIVND (reference sequence). The CDR3 loop spans 16 amino acids. Trimming cost V 1 base and J 6 bases; bases outside gene matches: 11. The CDR3 loop is CASSIGPDRVFHGYTF. CDR3 sequence (DNA): TGTGCCAGTAGTATAGGACCCGACAGGGTCTTTCATGGCTACACCTTC. The full variable domain, with the rest looked up from reference TRBV19 and TRBJ1-2, is DGGITQSPKYLFRKEGQNVTLSCEQNLNHDAMYWYRQDPGQGLRLIYYSQIVNDFQKGDIAEGYSVSREKKESFPLTVTSAQKNPTAFYLCASSIGPDRVFHGYTFGSGTRLTVV.

This clone was picked up a small number of times. This chain uses TRBV28 with TRBJ1-2; TRBD1 aligns across 10 bases. With 8 bases clipped from V and 6 bases from J, the junction kept 12 bases outside the gene matches. CDR1 and CDR2 (germline): MDHEN, SYDVKM. This CDR3 region has 15 residues. CDR3 protein: CASVDRGRERDGYTF. The DNA for the CDR3 is TGTGCCAGCGTCGACAGGGGGCGAGAAAGAGATGGCTACACCTTC.

V usage is TRBV30 and J usage is TRBJ1-2; perhaps TRBD1 as D (6 bases). CDR1 GTSNPN and CDR2 SVGIG come from the germline V gene (reference sequence). The CDR3 has 14 amino acids. V gave up 7 bases and J gave up 8 bases, with 23 bases separating them. This chain's CDR3 is CAFTAPGGREGYTF. The CDR3 region has the DNA TGTGCCTTCACAGCCCCGGGGGGGCGAGAAGGCTACACCTTC.

The chain is built from TRBV7-9 and TRBJ2-7; D might be TRBD2 (6 bases). Trimming stripped 10 bases from V and 2 bases from J, with 18 bases between. This CDR3 is 14 amino acids long. Germline V lookup: CDR1 SEHNR, CDR2 FQNEAQ (reference sequence). The CDR3, as DNA: TGTGCCACTCCGCCGTCCGGGGGACCCTACGAGCAGTACTTC. Protein: CATPPSGGPYEQYF.

The CDR3: CASSKGADEKLFF. CDR3 bases: TGTGCCAGCAGTAAGGGGGCAGATGAAAAACTGTTTTTT. The chain recombines TRBV25-1 with TRBJ1-4, with 7 positions matching TRBD1. The CDR3 is made up of 13 amino acids. The V segment lost 5 bases and the J segment 6 bases; nucleotides outside the gene matches: 3. From germline, CDR1 is MGHDK and CDR2 SYGVNS.

The rearrangement links TRBV28 to TRBJ2-7; 10 bases map to TRBD2. This CDR3 has 17 amino acids. V lost 7 bases to trimming and J lost 1 base; unmatched junction nucleotides: 13. The germline CDR1 and CDR2 sequences are MDHEN and SYDVKM. In DNA, the CDR3 is TGTGCCAGCAATTCCTTCGCGTTAGCGGGAGGATCCTACGAGCAGTACTTC. Protein product: CASNSFALAGGSYEQYF.

This chain uses TRBV30 with TRBJ1-3; TRBD1 might be the D (6 bases). Between the trimmed V and J ends, which lost 0 bases and 3 bases, there was a span of 12 bases. CDR1 GTSNPN and CDR2 SVGIG come from the germline V gene (reference sequence). This CDR3 contains 15 residues. The CDR3 loop reads CAWSVGGAHGNTIYF. The CDR3 region has the DNA TGTGCCTGGAGTGTAGGGGGGGCTCATGGAAACACCATATATTTT.

This clone was found a few times. The chain combines TRBV15 with TRBJ2-7, with D maybe TRBD1 (6 bases). The germline CDR1 and CDR2 sequences are LNHNV and YYDKDF (reference sequence). V dropped 3 bases and J dropped 7 bases, with 13 bases sitting between them. This CDR3 region has 13 residues. The CDR3 region has the DNA TGTGCCACCAGCAGTGGACAGTGGCGGGAGCAGTACTTC. Its protein product is CATSSGQWREQYF. The full variable domain, in which reference TRBV15 and TRBJ2-7 provide the parts outside the CDR3, is DAMVIQNPRYQVTQFGKPVTLSCSQTLNHNVMYWYQQKSSQAPKLLFHYYDKDFNNEADTPDNFQSRRPNTSFCFLDIRSPGLGDTAMYLCATSSGQWREQYFGPGTRLTVT.

This sequence joins TRBV29-1 and TRBJ2-1, with a weak D call TRBD1 (6 bases). Germline V gene lookup returns CDR1 SQVTM and CDR2 ANQGSEA. CDR3 length: 16 amino acids. The V end was cut by 0 bases, the J end by 1 base, with 13 bases between. CDR3 protein: CSVEDAARGSYNEQFF. CDR3 nucleotides: TGCAGCGTTGAAGATGCGGCCAGGGGATCCTACAATGAGCAGTTCTTC.

The chain uses TRBV18 and TRBJ1-6; 10 nucleotides align to TRBD1. The CDR3 loop spans 16 amino acids. Trimming at V came to 5 bases and at J to 7 bases, leaving 8 bases not matched to a gene. Germline lookup yields CDR1 KGHSH and CDR2 LQKENI. CDR3 in amino acids: CASSSGQGRPNSPLHF. The CDR3 DNA is TGTGCCAGCTCATCGGGACAGGGGAGACCAAATTCACCCCTCCACTTT.

This chain uses TRBV30 with TRBJ1-2; 9 bases agree with TRBD1. From germline, CDR1 is GTSNPN and CDR2 SVGIG (reference sequence). CDR3 length equals 11 residues. The V gene end was trimmed by 8 bases and the J gene end by 14 bases; junction bases not matched to a gene: 12. The CDR3 DNA reads as TGTGCCATCGGGACAGGGAAATTTAGAACCTTC. Its translation: CAIGTGKFRTF.

This clone was seen a single time. The chain joins TRBV5-1 to TRBJ2-2; TRBD2 matches 11 bases. The germline gives CDR1 SGHRS, CDR2 YFSETQ. There are 17 residues in the CDR3. Trimming took 4 bases from V and 4 from J; bases not matched to a gene: 9. This chain's CDR3 is CASSILAGGPSTGELFF. CDR3 sequence (DNA): TGCGCCAGCAGCATCTTAGCGGGAGGGCCATCCACCGGGGAGCTGTTTTTT.

The chain is built from TRBV3-1 (or the pseudogene TRBV3-2) and TRBJ2-7; 9 bases align to TRBD2. Germline V gene lookup returns CDR1 LGHDT and CDR2 YNNKEL (reference sequence). Trimming cost V 4 bases and J 4 bases; bases outside gene matches: 5. This CDR3 comprises 14 residues. CDR3 sequence (DNA): TGTGCCAGCAGCCTTAGCGGGAGTAGATACGAGCAGTACTTC. This encodes CASSLSGSRYEQYF.

This clone was seen a single time. This rearrangement joins TRBV28 to TRBJ2-5; D possibly corresponds to TRBD1 (7 bases). The CDR3 length is 14 residues. Germline CDR1 is MDHEN and CDR2 is SYDVKM. Trimming stripped 6 bases from V and 4 bases from J, with 15 bases between. Written as DNA, the CDR3 is TGTGCCAGCAGACTGCAGGGGGGTCGAGAGACCCAGTACTTC. Translated: CASRLQGGRETQYF.

The gene calls are TRBV5-1 and TRBJ2-6, with unresolved D. This CDR3 has 16 amino acids. Germline loops: CDR1 SGHRS, CDR2 YFSETQ. Trimming left V 5 bases short and J 0 bases short, with 12 bases between. The CDR3 DNA sequence: TGCGCCAGCAGAAGGCGCGGAGCCTCTGGGGCCAACGTCCTGACTTTC. This codes for CASRRRGASGANVLTF.

The chain combines TRBV28 with TRBJ2-3, with D perhaps matching TRBD2 (6 bases). Trimming removed 9 bases from V and 11 bases from J, with 21 bases in between. Per the germline V gene, CDR1 is MDHEN and CDR2 is SYDVKM. This CDR3 has 13 amino acids. CDR3 bases: TGTGCCAGTTACGGGGGTAGCCGGGGAAGGCAGTATTTT. Translation: CASYGGSRGRQYF.

The genes are TRBV7-8 and TRBJ2-7, with TRBD2 as a possible D gene (6 bases). Trimming took 6 bases from V and 0 from J, leaving 12 bases between them. Germline V gives CDR1 SGHVS, CDR2 FQNEAQ. There are 14 residues in the CDR3. The CDR3 spells CASRREGLSYEQYF. The CDR3 nucleotides read TGTGCCAGCAGACGCGAGGGACTCTCCTACGAGCAGTACTTC. Looking up the rest from reference TRBV7-8 and TRBJ2-7 gives the full variable domain: GAGVSQSPRYKVAKRGQDVALRCDPISGHVSLFWYQQALGQGPEFLTYFQNEAQLDKSGLPSDRFFAERPEGSVSTLKIQRTQQEDSAVYLCASRREGLSYEQYFGPGTRLTVT.

The chain joins TRBV2 to TRBJ2-2, with TRBD2 as a possible D gene (5 bases). CDR1 is SNHLY and CDR2 is FYNNEI in the germline V gene. V was trimmed by 7 bases and J by 4 bases, leaving 16 bases between them. This CDR3 spans 15 amino acids. In DNA, the CDR3 is TGTGCCAGCACCACGGACCAGCGGAGCACCGGGGAGCTGTTTTTT. Translated: CASTTDQRSTGELFF.

The rearrangement joins TRBV30 to TRBJ1-1; D remains ambiguous. Germline CDR1 reads GTSNPN; CDR2 reads SVGIG (reference sequence). The CDR3 runs to 13 residues. V was trimmed by 3 bases and J by 5 bases, leaving 13 bases between them. The CDR3 spells CAWSPGPLTEAFF. The CDR3 DNA reads as TGTGCCTGGAGCCCAGGTCCCTTAACTGAAGCTTTCTTT.

The rearrangement joins TRBV5-1 to TRBJ2-2; no reliable D call. V was clipped by 7 bases and J by 0 bases, with 7 bases between them. The CDR3 totals 13 residues. Per germline, CDR1 SGHRS and CDR2 YFSETQ. Written as DNA, the CDR3 is TGCGCCAGCTTTCAGACGAACACCGGGGAGCTGTTTTTT. Translation gives CASFQTNTGELFF.

The chain is built from TRBV19 and TRBJ2-4; D may be TRBD1 (6 bases). Germline CDR1 LNHDA, CDR2 SQIVND (reference sequence). Trimming left V 5 bases short and J 6 bases short, with 14 bases between. CDR3 length equals 14 residues. DNA for the CDR3: TGTGCCAGTAGTGAGACAGGAAGGGCAAACATTCAGTACTTC. Its protein product is CASSETGRANIQYF.

V usage is TRBV4-1 and J usage is TRBJ2-7; TRBD1 is a possible D gene (6 bases). There are 15 residues in the CDR3. V was cut by 4 bases and J by 3 bases, with 16 bases left in between. Germline lookup yields CDR1 MGHRA and CDR2 YSYEKL. The CDR3 DNA sequence: TGCGCCAGCAGCCCCCTCGGCAGGGGAAGCTACGAGCAGTACTTC. Its translation is CASSPLGRGSYEQYF.

CDR3 sequence (DNA): TGTGCCAGCTCACCCTACCGGACAGGGGGCCTGGAGCAGTACTTC. Its translation is CASSPYRTGGLEQYF. The chain recombines TRBV18 with TRBJ2-7; 11 bases match TRBD1. The CDR3 totals 15 residues. The V segment lost 3 bases and the J segment 7 bases; nucleotides outside the gene matches: 8. Germline CDR1 is KGHSH and CDR2 is LQKENI.

The CDR3 sequence: CASSQGTANYGYTF. CDR3 coding DNA: TGTGCCAGCTCACAAGGGACAGCTAACTATGGCTACACCTTC. The V and J genes are TRBV18 and TRBJ1-2; TRBD1 matches at 7 bases. The CDR3 consists of 14 residues. The ends lost 4 bases at V and 0 bases at J; junction bases unmatched: 2. Germline CDR1 KGHSH, CDR2 LQKENI.

This chain uses TRBV29-1 with TRBJ2-5; D possibly corresponds to TRBD2 (5 bases). This CDR3 has 14 residues. With 5 bases removed from V and 3 bases from J, the gap between germline ends came to 16 bases. Germline values: CDR1 SQVTM, CDR2 ANQGSEA. The CDR3 protein is CSVYFGNLEETQYF. CDR3 sequence (DNA): TGCAGCGTTTACTTCGGGAACCTGGAAGAGACCCAGTACTTC.